This note documents a single TCR beta chain sequence. The antigen it binds to is not known. No quality values exist for individual bases; no much larger clone is one base distant. To sequence the TCRbeta CDR3 region, genomic DNA was isolated from the sorted cells. The immunoSEQ Assay was used for sequencing of TCRbeta CDR3 regions. Sourced from immuneACCESS, this table was stored by TCRdb with only in-frame sequences that have V and J called. A share of the clones is absent; for the studies checked, an unresolved V gene accounts for under half, and the remainder has no known explanation. The sample includes some 33,000 clones, with roughly 79% observed a single time. Roughly 22% of the sample belongs to the ten largest clones. This record comes from a study of OX40 agonist ivuxolimab in advanced cancers. Describing the broader study: Ivuxolimab was an agonistic, fully human IgG2 monoclonal antibody directed against OX40 (CD134), a costimulatory receptor. Intravenous ivuxolimab was administered to patients every 2 weeks at six dose levels: 0.01, 0.1, 0.3, 1.5, 3 and 10 mg/kg. Of the roughly 54 patients in dose escalation, 19 had hepatocellular carcinoma, approximately 15 had melanoma, 9 had renal cell carcinoma and 9 had head and neck cancer. A male proportion of 82.7% and a mean age of 60 years, ranging from about 20 to 80, were recorded for the dose-escalation cohort. Patients were allowed to have had prior anti-PD-1, anti-PD-L1 or anti-CTLA-4 therapy, and approximately 40% of the dose-escalation patients had previously received checkpoint inhibitors. Partial responses occurred in three dose-escalation patients, of whom one had hepatocellular carcinoma and two had cutaneous melanoma. The purpose of peripheral TCRbeta sequencing was to test whether ivuxolimab changed TCR sequence diversity and led to clonal T-cell expansion. The paper describes the monotherapy dose-escalation part (N = 52 patients) of the phase I trial of ivuxolimab.

Study-wide conclusions, independent of this receptor: Low levels of normalized T-cell clonal expansion were also seen in some patients who did not respond. After ivuxolimab, expanded clones were on average more numerous among CD8+ T cells than among CD4+ T cells. Which antigens the clonally expanded peripheral T cells were specific for was not determined. In the 0.1-3.0 mg/kg groups, partial responders had among the lowest normalized peripheral clonal expansion, particularly in CD8+ T cells. At doses of 0.1 to 3.0 mg/kg, clonal expansion of both CD4+ and CD8+ T cells in blood was seen between baseline and week 6.

The trial excluded patients who had a history of autoimmune disease or who were on systemic immunosuppression. In every dose cohort, peripheral blood was drawn for TCR sequencing at baseline, cycle 4 day 1, and cycle 7 day 1. Samples were obtained from an open-label, multicenter, first-in-human phase I dose-escalation trial of ivuxolimab. Adults with locally advanced or metastatic melanoma, renal cell, hepatocellular, or head and neck squamous cell carcinoma were enrolled in the trial. Before TCR sequencing, CD4+ T cells and CD8+ T cells from peripheral blood were sorted into separate populations. The CDR3 contains 15 residues, cysteine and phenylalanine counted. Of all the DNA, just the CDR3 is kept, 45 bases in frame from base 1. The trim is 3 bases for V and 4 bases for J, with a gap of 15 bases between the germline ends. The CDR1 and CDR2 encoded by the germline V gene are SGHVS and FQNEAQ.

This sequence uses TRBV7-8 and TRBJ1-1; a tentative D match to TRBD1 spans 5 bases. This sequence originates from an adult with an advanced solid tumor such as melanoma, head and neck, liver or kidney cancer. This sample comprised CD4+ or CD8+ T cells sorted from blood, obtained in a trial of the OX40 agonist ivuxolimab. This receptor has the CDR3 CASSLQRRGGTEAFF. The sequenced DNA is TGTGCCAGCAGCTTGCAGCGGAGGGGCGGCACTGAAGCTTTCTTT.